The text below deals with one T cell receptor beta chain. Its antigen is currently unknown. Sequenced material consisted of expressed TCRB transcripts (all of the isolated RNA was reverse transcribed). Data came from immunoSEQ multiplex PCR; TCRdb stores just in-frame clones and leaves some out. The sample yields 350,000 to 450,000 clones, 11% to 15% seen once. This record comes from a study of beta chain features in type 1 diabetes. The study's findings and limits: Reduced insertions and increased deletions marked VDJ junctions in type 1 diabetes patients.

Each of the CD4+ naive, central memory, regulatory and stem cell-like memory populations was sorted via CD45RO/CCR7/CD25/CD127/CD95/CD27. The germline V and J ends were trimmed by 5 bases and 1 base, with 18 bases remaining between them. Germline V lookup: CDR1 MNHEY, CDR2 SMNVEV (reference sequence). The CDR3 covers 17 residues. The sequence derives from a man aged 30 to 39 in good health. The sequenced material came from naive CD4+ T cells from blood. This chain joins TRBV27 and TRBJ2-4; D may match TRBD1 or TRBD2 (5 bases each). CDR3 in amino acids: CASSRRVGWDAKNIQYF. The CDR3 DNA reads as TGTGCCAGCAGTCGGCGGGTGGGGTGGGACGCCAAAAACATTCAGTACTTC.